These 27 T cell receptor beta chains came from one sample sequenced in a study of shared clonotypes between healthy human individuals (dated by TCRdb to about 2020). Receptor libraries were prepared by the immunoSEQ multiplex PCR assay. What TCRdb holds here is the immuneACCESS table cut down to in-frame rearrangements. Part of the clones is not present; checked against another copy, under half of the missing clones reflect an unresolved V gene, and the others are unexplained. Present in this sample are some 2 million clones, roughly 95% of which were seen just once. Roughly 0.13% of the sample rests with the top ten. Sequencing was done on a sample of naive CD4+ T cells sorted from blood. What this sample's cell subset or site label stands for: CD45RA+ positively selected. The receptors originated from a man between 18 and 29 years old in good health.

Regarding this clone: The same CDR3 also results from other DNA sequences found in this sample. This chain uses TRBV11-2 with TRBJ2-7, with TRBD1 identical over 8 bases. The germline CDR1 and CDR2 sequences are SGHAT and FQNNGV. The CDR3 sequence is 15 residues long. V was clipped by 3 bases and J by 0 bases; unmatched bases: 4. This CDR3 is CASSLGRGLSYEQYF. The CDR3 nucleotides are TGTGCCAGCAGCTTGGGCAGGGGGCTCTCCTACGAGCAGTACTTC. Using reference TRBV11-2 and TRBJ2-7 for the parts outside the CDR3, the full variable domain is EAGVAQSPRYKIIEKRQSVAFWCNPISGHATLYWYQQILGQGPKLLIQFQNNGVVDDSQLPKDRFSAERLKGVDSTLKIQPAKLEDSAVYLCASSLGRGLSYEQYFGPGTRLTVT.

Comments on this clone: Other DNA sequences from this sample encode an identical CDR3 as well. This chain joins TRBV5-1 and TRBJ2-1; 8 positions agree with TRBD1. The trim removed 0 bases at V and 5 bases at J, leaving 4 bases unmatched. From germline, CDR1 is SGHRS and CDR2 YFSETQ. The CDR3 is made up of 15 amino acids. The CDR3 nucleotides read TGCGCCAGCAGCTTGGGACAGGGGAGTCACAATGAGCAGTTCTTC. Protein product: CASSLGQGSHNEQFF.

V and J are TRBV6-6 and TRBJ2-7; D unclear. Trimming shortened V by 4 bases and J by 0 bases, and 13 bases separated the two germline ends. CDR1 MNHNY and CDR2 SVGAGI come from the germline V gene (reference sequence). This CDR3 spans 15 amino acids. CDR3 nucleotides: TGTGCCAGCAGTTCCCAAAGATCTCTCTCCTACGAGCAGTACTTC. This codes for CASSSQRSLSYEQYF.

The chain joins TRBV30 to TRBJ2-2; D gene uncertain. Germline CDR1 GTSNPN, CDR2 SVGIG (reference sequence). The CDR3 contains 11 residues. The CDR3 DNA follows: TGTGCTTTTGGACGGACCGGGGAGCTGTTTTTT. It codes for CAFGRTGELFF.

This clone was picked up a small number of times. This CDR3 is also generated by other DNA sequences in the sample. This chain links TRBV30 with TRBJ2-2, with unresolved D. This CDR3 has 13 residues. Germline V CDR1 and CDR2: GTSNPN, SVGIG (reference sequence). V dropped 2 bases and J dropped 1 base, with 5 bases sitting between them. The CDR3 sequence: CAWSRRNTGELFF. For the CDR3, the DNA is TGTGCCTGGAGTAGGCGGAACACCGGGGAGCTGTTTTTT.

About this clone: Different DNA sequences within this sample yield the same CDR3. This rearrangement joins TRBV6-1 to TRBJ2-3; D not resolved. This CDR3 comprises 11 residues. V was clipped by 4 bases and J by 7 bases, with 6 bases between them. Looked up from germline, CDR1 is MNHNS and CDR2 is SASEGT. The CDR3 reads CASSVGHTQYF. The CDR3 coding sequence is TGTGCCAGCAGTGTGGGCCATACGCAGTATTTT.

Points on this clone: Other DNA variants within this sample encode the same CDR3. This chain uses TRBV18 with TRBJ1-4; D unresolved. The CDR3 is made up of 11 amino acids. CDR1 KGHSH and CDR2 LQKENI come from the germline V gene. The V and J ends lost 3 bases and 6 bases respectively, with 2 bases between them. In DNA form, the CDR3 reads TGTGCCAGCTCACCGGATGAAAAACTGTTTTTT. It specifies CASSPDEKLFF.

This chain uses TRBV5-4 with TRBJ2-7, with TRBD1 matching 12 bases. Germline CDR1 is SGHNT and CDR2 is YYREEE (reference sequence). This CDR3 spans 16 amino acids. Trimming at V came to 4 bases and at J to 4 bases, leaving 9 bases not matched to a gene. The CDR3 spells CASSKEGQGADYEQYF. CDR3 nucleotide sequence: TGTGCCAGCAGCAAGGAGGGACAGGGGGCGGATTACGAGCAGTACTTC.

In the case of this clone: This sample includes further DNA sequences coding for the same CDR3. The CDR3 DNA reads as TGTGCCAGCAGCGTAGGTTTAGCGGGGGGCCCCTCCTACGAGCAGTACTTC. It specifies CASSVGLAGGPSYEQYF. The chain links TRBV9 to TRBJ2-7, with 10 bases that match TRBD2. V lost 0 bases, J lost 0 bases, and 6 bases stayed unmatched. The CDR3 length is 17 residues. CDR1 is SGDLS and CDR2 is YYNGEE in the germline V gene. Looking up the rest from reference TRBV9 and TRBJ2-7 gives the full variable domain: DSGVTQTPKHLITATGQRVTLRCSPRSGDLSVYWYQQSLDQGLQFLIQYYNGEERAKGNILERFSAQQFPDLHSELNLSSLELGDSALYFCASSVGLAGGPSYEQYFGPGTRLTVT.

The chain is built from TRBV4-1 and TRBJ1-3, with D possibly being TRBD1 (5 bases). From germline, CDR1 is MGHRA and CDR2 YSYEKL. This CDR3 has 17 residues. The V end was cut by 1 base, the J end by 0 bases, with 13 bases between. The CDR3 sequence: CASSQGWGEGSGNTIYF. Written as DNA, the CDR3 is TGCGCCAGCAGCCAAGGCTGGGGGGAGGGCTCTGGAAACACCATATATTTT.

As for this clone: The identical CDR3 is also encoded by other nucleotide sequences in the sample. This sequence joins TRBV6-5 and TRBJ2-7; D is unclear. The CDR3 extends over 12 amino acids. Per the germline V gene, CDR1 is MNHEY and CDR2 is SVGAGI. V lost 5 bases and J lost 4, with 9 bases in between. The CDR3 bases are TGTGCCAGCAGTACGGTTGGATACGAGCAGTACTTC. This codes for CASSTVGYEQYF.

V gene TRBV10-3 combines with J gene TRBJ1-1; D not resolved. Germline-derived CDR1 and CDR2 are ENHRY and SYGVKD. Trimming removed 6 bases from V and 0 bases from J, with 5 bases in between. This CDR3 contains 12 residues. The CDR3 spells CAIRGMNTEAFF. CDR3 nucleotides: TGTGCCATCAGGGGTATGAACACTGAAGCTTTCTTT.

The chain joins TRBV5-1 to TRBJ2-2; 7 positions agree with TRBD1. Germline CDR1 SGHRS, CDR2 YFSETQ. Trimming took 0 bases from V and 3 from J; bases not matched to a gene: 2. This CDR3 comprises 15 residues. CDR3 sequence reads: CASSLEGTDTGELFF. CDR3 sequence (DNA): TGCGCCAGCAGCTTGGAGGGGACAGACACCGGGGAGCTGTTTTTT.

The V and J genes are TRBV5-6 and TRBJ2-7; 7 positions agree with TRBD2. Germline V lookup: CDR1 SGHDT, CDR2 YYEEEE. The CDR3 runs to 15 residues. J gave up 2 bases and V 4 bases, and 9 bases lay outside the gene matches. As DNA, the CDR3 is TGTGCCAGCAGCCCCGGGGGAGGGGCCGCCTACGAGCAGTACTTC. Its protein product is CASSPGGGAAYEQYF.

CDR3 nucleotides: TGTGCCAGCACCGGGATGGGAGGAGACAATCAGCCCCAGCATTTT. It encodes CASTGMGGDNQPQHF. The chain recombines TRBV2 with TRBJ1-5; no firm D call. V lost 7 bases and J 3 bases, leaving 16 bases between the germline ends. The CDR3 contains 15 residues. CDR1 and CDR2 from the germline V gene are SNHLY and FYNNEI.

This clone was detected only once. This chain links TRBV10-3 with TRBJ2-3, with TRBD2 identical over 9 bases. This CDR3 has 15 residues. V lost 3 bases, J lost 4 bases, and 5 bases stayed unmatched. Germline CDR1 ENHRY, CDR2 SYGVKD. The CDR3 region has the DNA TGTGCCATCAGTGACACGCGGGGGGGCGCAGATACGCAGTATTTT. This codes for CAISDTRGGADTQYF.

V usage is TRBV7-9 and J usage is TRBJ2-5; D may correspond to TRBD1 or TRBD2 (5 bases each). The ends were cut back, 5 bases at V and 0 bases at J, with 10 bases in the middle. CDR1 and CDR2 from the germline V gene are SEHNR and FQNEAQ (reference sequence). This CDR3 is 14 amino acids long. Here the CDR3 DNA reads TGTGCCAGCAGCCCGGGACGAAACCAAGAGACCCAGTACTTC. Translated, it gives CASSPGRNQETQYF.

The gene calls are TRBV7-8 and TRBJ1-1; perhaps TRBD1 as D (6 bases). Looked up from germline, CDR1 is SGHVS and CDR2 is FQNEAQ. The ends were cut back, 7 bases at V and 2 bases at J, with 14 bases in the middle. This CDR3 spans 14 amino acids. The CDR3 DNA reads TGTGCCAGCACCCTAGGACAGCTCAACACTGAAGCTTTCTTT. Protein: CASTLGQLNTEAFF.

This clone has just one count. The chain has TRBV13 and TRBJ2-1, with a possible D match to TRBD2 (6 bases). The CDR3 sequence is 18 residues long. In germline, CDR1 is PRHDT, CDR2 FYEKMQ (reference sequence). The ends were cut back, 5 bases at V and 0 bases at J, with 20 bases in the middle. The CDR3 is CASSPRPLTTSSYNEQFF. The DNA of the CDR3 is TGTGCCAGCAGCCCCCGACCACTCACGACTAGCTCCTACAATGAGCAGTTCTTC.

This sequence joins TRBV6-6 and TRBJ2-4; 9 bases are shared with TRBD1. V was clipped by 7 bases and J by 9 bases; unmatched bases: 1. CDR3 length equals 11 residues. CDR1 MNHNY and CDR2 SVGAGI come from the germline V gene (reference sequence). The CDR3 DNA reads as TGTGCCAGCATGACAGGGGGCATTCAGTACTTC. Protein sequence: CASMTGGIQYF.

Only one count was recorded for this clone. The chain joins TRBV6-5 to TRBJ2-2; D remains ambiguous. The CDR3 contains 13 residues. The germline gives CDR1 MNHEY, CDR2 SVGAGI. Trimming removed 7 bases from V and 5 bases from J, with 11 bases in between. CDR3: CASTPRATGELFF. CDR3 in DNA: TGTGCCAGCACCCCAAGGGCGACCGGGGAGCTGTTTTTT.

The chain joins TRBV28 to TRBJ1-5; D is unclear. Trimming pared 10 bases from V and 5 bases from J, leaving 24 bases between. The CDR3 is 16 residues long. The V gene's germline CDR1 is MDHEN and CDR2 SYDVKM. The CDR3 sequence is CATRLPPGLGDQPQHF. The CDR3 nucleotides are TGTGCCACCCGACTCCCTCCAGGCCTTGGCGATCAGCCCCAGCATTTT.

The chain employs TRBV6-5 and TRBJ2-5; a possible D gene is TRBD2 (6 bases). Trimming cost V 5 bases and J 7 bases, with 17 bases left between them. Per germline, CDR1 MNHEY and CDR2 SVGAGI. The CDR3 consists of 14 residues. CDR3 nucleotides: TGTGCCAGCAGTCGCGGGGCCTCGGGCGGGACCCAGTACTTC. It yields the protein CASSRGASGGTQYF.

The chain employs TRBV5-6 and TRBJ1-2, with D unclear. This CDR3 spans 14 amino acids. CDR1 is SGHDT and CDR2 is YYEEEE in the germline V gene. Between the trimmed V and J ends, which lost 4 bases and 0 bases, there was a span of 10 bases. For the CDR3, the DNA is TGTGCCAGCAGCCTGGGCCCAGCTAACTATGGCTACACCTTC. Translating it yields CASSLGPANYGYTF.

The V and J genes are TRBV6-6 and TRBJ2-3; the match to TRBD1 covers 11 bases. The germline V gene has CDR1 MNHNY and CDR2 SVGAGI (reference sequence). J lost 3 bases, V lost 5 bases, and 7 bases had no gene match. The CDR3 has 16 amino acids. The CDR3 region is CASSTRGTGGTDTQYF. The DNA of the CDR3 is TGTGCCAGCAGTACCCGAGGGACAGGGGGGACAGATACGCAGTATTTT.

The CDR3 DNA follows: TGTGCCAGCATGGAGGTGGGAAACACCATATATTTT. Translation gives CASMEVGNTIYF. V usage is TRBV6-1 and J usage is TRBJ1-3; unclear D gene. This CDR3 region has 12 residues. The germline V and J ends were trimmed by 7 bases and 4 bases, with 8 bases remaining between them. Per the germline V gene, CDR1 is MNHNS and CDR2 is SASEGT.

The chain has TRBV21-1 and TRBJ2-5. TRBV21-1 is termed a pseudogene. The CDR3 is 20 amino acids. CDR3: CASSKLILLRGPSGQETQYF. CDR3 sequence (DNA): TGTGCCAGCAGCAAATTGATATTGTTGAGGGGACCTTCGGGGCAAGAGACCCAGTACTTC.